Below are 27 T cell receptor beta chains sequenced from a single sample in a study of identical twins (dated by TCRdb to the mid-2010s). Libraries were prepared through 5' RACE. The instrument was an Illumina HiSeq 2000. The public sequencing data were trimmed at Q25 with fastp and processed into clonotypes with MiXCR by TCRdb, which kept only in-frame beta chains. Identical CDR3 proteins give one entry, which carries the most common genes and DNA. The sample table contains 1.5 million to 2 million distinct CDR3 sequences; only one count was recorded for 25% to 35% of them. The ten most abundant clones make up about 0.3% of the sample. The sample taken for sequencing was cord blood. Receptor source: a newborn girl in good health.

The chain employs TRBV6-1 and TRBJ2-4; D unresolved. The J call may be in error: the DNA end matches TRBJ2-5 better. This CDR3 comprises 16 residues. The V gene's germline CDR1 is MNHNS and CDR2 SASEGT. The DNA for the CDR3 is TGTGCCAGCAGTGGAGAGAGTAGGGTGCTTGAAGAGACCCAGTACTTC. Its translation is CASSGESRVLEETQYF.

This clonotype was detected ten times or more. The genes are TRBV5-1 and TRBJ2-3; 13 bases align to TRBD2. V lost 0 bases, J lost 0 bases, and 1 base stayed unmatched. Germline CDR1 is SGHRS and CDR2 is YFSETQ. The CDR3 length is 17 residues. The CDR3 spells CASSLGLAGGSTDTQYF. The CDR3 nucleotides read TGCGCCAGCAGCTTGGGACTAGCGGGAGGAAGCACAGATACGCAGTATTTT. Full variable domain (missing parts from reference TRBV5-1 and TRBJ2-3): KAGVTQTPRYLIKTRGQQVTLSCSPISGHRSVSWYQQTPGQGLQFLFEYFSETQRNKGNFPGRFSGRQFSNSRSEMNVSTLELGDSALYLCASSLGLAGGSTDTQYFGPGTRLTVL.

The chain carries TRBV20-1 and TRBJ2-1; 7 positions agree with TRBD2. The CDR3 loop spans 15 amino acids. V dropped 3 bases and J dropped 4; count of bases not matched to a gene: 9. Germline V gene data show CDR1 as DFQATT and CDR2 as SNEGSKA (reference sequence). CDR3 in amino acids: CSASGVNGRYNEQFF. The CDR3 region has the DNA TGCAGTGCTAGTGGAGTTAACGGGAGGTACAATGAGCAGTTCTTC.

The chain links TRBV13 to TRBJ1-3, with D unclear. This CDR3 spans 15 amino acids. The V end was cut by 1 base, the J end by 0 bases, with 7 bases between. Germline CDR1 is PRHDT and CDR2 is FYEKMQ (reference sequence). The CDR3 DNA sequence: TGTGCCAGCAGCTTAGTTCCGAGCTCTGGAAACACCATATATTTT. As protein: CASSLVPSSGNTIYF.

The chain has TRBV5-1 and TRBJ2-1, with 14 bases identical to TRBD2. Germline CDR1 SGHRS, CDR2 YFSETQ. Trimming took 0 bases from V and 9 from J; bases not matched to a gene: 8. The CDR3 is 17 residues long. This chain's CDR3 is CASSLGGTSGSSSEQFF. The CDR3 bases are TGCGCCAGCAGCTTGGGCGGGACTAGCGGGAGTTCCAGTGAGCAGTTCTTC.

This clonotype has more than one count but fewer than ten. CDR3 residues: CASSFTGGQDTQYF. As DNA, the CDR3 is TGTGCCAGCAGCTTTACAGGTGGCCAAGATACGCAGTATTTT. The chain is built from TRBV11-2 and TRBJ2-3; maybe TRBD1 (5 bases). The V end lost 3 bases, the J end lost 5 bases, and 12 bases lay between the germline ends. Per the germline V gene, CDR1 is SGHAT and CDR2 is FQNNGV. This CDR3 is built from 14 residues.

This chain links TRBV7-2 with TRBJ2-3; 9 positions agree with TRBD1. Germline values: CDR1 SGHTA, CDR2 FQGNSA. The CDR3 has 16 residues. Losses at the gene ends were 4 bases for V and 5 bases for J; bases not matched to a gene: 10. CDR3: CASSSAGTGRGDTQYF. The CDR3 bases are TGTGCCAGCAGCTCCGCCGGGACAGGGAGGGGAGATACGCAGTATTTT.

The chain carries TRBV20-1 and TRBJ2-3; no clear D gene. Trimming stripped 1 base from V and 7 bases from J, with 12 bases between. CDR1 DFQATT and CDR2 SNEGSKA come from the germline V gene (reference sequence). This CDR3 contains 13 residues. CDR3 DNA: TGCAGTGCTAGAGTGCCCAGGTTGTATACGCAGTATTTT. Its protein is CSARVPRLYTQYF.

Remarks on this clonotype: A much larger clone lies one base from this, so it may be a read error. The V gene is TRBV9, the J gene TRBJ2-7; D may be TRBD2 (5 bases). CDR3 length equals 15 residues. Germline lookup yields CDR1 SGDLS and CDR2 YYNGEE. CDR3 in DNA: TGTGCCAGCGGCGTAGGACTGGGCAGCTCCTACGAGCAGTACTTC. This encodes CASGVGLGSSYEQYF.

This clonotype came up a few times. This rearrangement joins TRBV20-1 to TRBJ2-3, with D perhaps given as TRBD1 or TRBD2 (5 bases each). Trimming stripped 3 bases from V and 2 bases from J, with 12 bases between. Germline V gives CDR1 DFQATT, CDR2 SNEGSKA (reference sequence). The CDR3 has 14 residues. In DNA, the CDR3 is TGCAGTGCTAGTCAGGGCGGGTTCACAGATACGCAGTATTTT. Its translation is CSASQGGFTDTQYF.

The V and J genes are TRBV20-1 and TRBJ2-1, with D possibly TRBD1 on 5 matching bases. Germline loops: CDR1 DFQATT, CDR2 SNEGSKA (reference sequence). The germline V and J ends were trimmed by 3 bases and 4 bases, with 22 bases remaining between them. The CDR3 spans 17 residues. Here the CDR3 DNA reads TGCAGTGCTAGCCTTCACCGCGCCAGGGTCTCATACAATGAGCAGTTCTTC. Its translation: CSASLHRARVSYNEQFF.

The chain combines TRBV6-2 or TRBV6-3 with TRBJ2-5; maybe TRBD2 (5 bases). Germline V gene sequence: CDR1 MNHEY, CDR2 SVGEGT. The V end lost 10 bases, the J end lost 1 base, and 13 bases lay between the germline ends. This CDR3 has 13 residues. CDR3: CATEGRAQETQYF. The CDR3 nucleotides read TGTGCCACCGAAGGGAGAGCCCAAGAGACCCAGTACTTC.

The V gene is TRBV4-2, the J gene TRBJ2-5; TRBD2 matches at 10 bases. Germline CDR1 is LGHNA and CDR2 is YNFKEQ. The trim removed 2 bases at V and 3 bases at J, leaving 6 bases unmatched. The CDR3 extends over 16 amino acids. In nucleotides, the CDR3 is TGTGCCAGCAGCCAAAGAGCGGGAGGGCCGGAAGAGACCCAGTACTTC. Protein sequence: CASSQRAGGPEETQYF.

Regarding this clonotype: Since a much larger clone is just one base distant, this may be a read error. The chain employs TRBV6-1 and TRBJ2-7, with D perhaps TRBD2 (5 bases). Germline V lookup: CDR1 MNHNS, CDR2 SASEGT. V lost 7 bases to trimming and J lost 10 bases, with 14 bases between them. CDR3 length: 11 residues. The CDR3 coding sequence is TGTGCCAGCAATAAGGGAGAGGCCCAGTACTTC. Translation: CASNKGEAQYF.

A few counts support this clonotype. The chain links TRBV19 to TRBJ2-1; 12 nucleotides line up with TRBD2. The V and J ends lost 7 bases and 6 bases, in that order; junction bases with no gene match: 10. Germline CDR1 reads LNHDA; CDR2 reads SQIVND (reference sequence). The CDR3 is 16 residues long. The DNA of the CDR3 is TGTGCCAGTATTGGACTAGCGGGATCGGGAGCCAATGAGCAGTTCTTC. This gives the protein CASIGLAGSGANEQFF.

This clonotype was detected only a few times. The V and J genes are TRBV3-1 and TRBJ1-2, with D possibly being TRBD1 (6 bases). Trimming took off 8 bases at V and 5 bases at J, with 15 bases between the two ends. Per germline, CDR1 LGHDT and CDR2 YNNKEL (reference sequence). CDR3 length equals 13 residues. The CDR3 DNA reads TGTGCCAGCGGAGGACAGCGAGGGTATGGCTACACCTTC. Amino acid sequence: CASGGQRGYGYTF.

Concerning this clonotype: A clone one base away is much larger, so this may be a read error. This chain links TRBV6-2 or TRBV6-3 with TRBJ2-5, with D possibly TRBD2 on 6 matching bases. The germline CDR1 and CDR2 sequences are MNHEY and SVGEGT. This CDR3 contains 15 residues. The V and J ends lost 11 bases and 1 base respectively, with 20 bases between them. As DNA, the CDR3 is TGTGCCGGCACCAACACCGGGACTTTCCAAGAGACCCAGTACTTC. This codes for CAGTNTGTFQETQYF.

This clonotype turned up a few times. The rearrangement joins TRBV20-1 to TRBJ2-3; perhaps TRBD2 as D (6 bases). The V end was cut by 3 bases, the J end by 0 bases, with 10 bases between. Germline assignment: CDR1 DFQATT and CDR2 SNEGSKA (reference sequence). The length of the CDR3 is 14 residues. CDR3 sequence: CSASKGTSTDTQYF. In DNA form, the CDR3 reads TGCAGTGCTAGCAAAGGGACTAGCACAGATACGCAGTATTTT.

The rearrangement uses TRBV5-1 and TRBJ2-5, with 14 nucleotides matching TRBD2. The germline V gene has CDR1 SGHRS and CDR2 YFSETQ. The CDR3 is made up of 19 amino acids. V shed 0 bases and J 11 bases; nucleotides not matched to a gene: 18. The CDR3 here is CASSLAGTSGSGRYYGQYF. Written as DNA, the CDR3 is TGCGCCAGCAGCTTGGCCGGGACTAGCGGGAGCGGCCGTTACTACGGGCAGTACTTC.

A few counts support this clonotype. The chain is built from TRBV6-5 and TRBJ2-1; D is unclear. CDR1 is MNHEY, CDR2 SVGAGI, per germline. The CDR3 sequence is 19 residues long. Trimming took 0 bases from V and 0 from J, leaving 18 bases between them. CDR3: CASSYSGGPGPSSYNEQFF. For the CDR3, the DNA is TGTGCCAGCAGTTACTCGGGCGGTCCCGGTCCCAGCTCCTACAATGAGCAGTTCTTC.

This chain joins TRBV2 and TRBJ1-5; D call uncertain. CDR3 size: 17 residues. V gave up 5 bases and J gave up 0 bases, with 17 bases separating them. Germline values: CDR1 SNHLY, CDR2 FYNNEI. CDR3 DNA: TGTGCCAGCAGTAAGCGCTCGGTACGACTTAGCAATCAGCCCCAGCATTTT. Residues: CASSKRSVRLSNQPQHF.

This chain links TRBV20-1 with TRBJ2-1; 12 nucleotides agree with TRBD2. The CDR3 runs to 17 residues. Unmatched junction bases numbered 11, after V lost 3 bases and J lost 5 bases. The V gene's germline CDR1 is DFQATT and CDR2 SNEGSKA (reference sequence). The CDR3 loop reads CSARLAGGPSFHNEQFF. CDR3 nucleotide sequence: TGCAGTGCTAGGCTAGCGGGAGGGCCCTCCTTCCACAATGAGCAGTTCTTC.

The rearrangement uses TRBV25-1 and TRBJ1-1; the D is unclear. CDR1 and CDR2 (germline): MGHDK, SYGVNS. The CDR3 is 14 amino acids. V lost 5 bases and J lost 3, with 13 bases in between. The CDR3 here is CASSYRGGHTEAFF. The CDR3 DNA follows: TGTGCCAGCAGTTATCGGGGTGGGCACACTGAAGCTTTCTTT.

This sequence joins TRBV7-9 and TRBJ2-3; 10 bases fit TRBD2. The length of the CDR3 is 16 residues. The germline gives CDR1 SEHNR, CDR2 FQNEAQ (reference sequence). The V segment lost 2 bases and the J segment 6 bases; nucleotides outside the gene matches: 8. CDR3 in DNA: TGTGCCAGCAGCTTAAAACTAGCGGGAAGGGCGGATACGCAGTATTTT. It specifies CASSLKLAGRADTQYF. The full variable domain, completed using reference TRBV7-9 and TRBJ2-3, is DTGVSQNPRHKITKRGQNVTFRCDPISEHNRLYWYRQTLGQGPEFLTYFQNEAQLEKSRLLSDRFSAERPKGSFSTLEIQRTEQGDSAMYLCASSLKLAGRADTQYFGPGTRLTVL.

Note on this clonotype: This sequence may be a read error, since a much larger clone differs from it by one base. This sequence joins TRBV4-2 and TRBJ2-1, with 10 positions matching TRBD2. Germline V CDR1 and CDR2: LGHNA, YNFKEQ. V lost 2 bases and J lost 10; bases outside the gene matches: 23. This CDR3 contains 20 residues. CDR3 amino acids: CASSQWSPVDRTSGHYEQFF. CDR3 DNA: TGTGCCAGCAGCCAATGGAGTCCCGTCGATAGGACTAGCGGACACTACGAGCAGTTCTTC.

The V gene is TRBV9, the J gene TRBJ2-1; the match to TRBD2 covers 7 bases. CDR3 length: 16 amino acids. J gave up 6 bases and V 0 bases, and 9 bases lay outside the gene matches. Germline V CDR1 and CDR2: SGDLS, YYNGEE. The CDR3 spells CASSVVPGGRLNEQFF. The CDR3 DNA follows: TGTGCCAGCAGCGTAGTGCCGGGGGGTCGACTCAATGAGCAGTTCTTC.

The J gene is TRBJ1-3, the V gene TRBV7-9, with TRBD1 identical over 7 bases. The CDR3 has 15 residues. The germline V gene has CDR1 SEHNR and CDR2 FQNEAQ (reference sequence). V shed 2 bases, J shed 3 bases, and the junction held 4 bases outside the gene matches. The CDR3 bases are TGTGCCAGCAGCTTAACAGGACAGGTTGGAAACACCATATATTTT. This encodes CASSLTGQVGNTIYF.